The following is a T cell receptor (beta chain) sequence with its context. The data are from a study of T cells after yellow fever vaccination. The germline V gene has CDR1 KGHDR and CDR2 SFDVKD. V gave up 6 bases and J gave up 2 bases, with 13 bases separating them. The CDR3 has 15 residues. By 5'RACE template switching, TCR cDNA was produced, with a universal primer site and UMIs added in the process. TCRdb recomputed calls from the 5' RACE reads with MiXCR, one row per CDR3 protein. The table shows around 360,000 distinct CDR3 sequences, with roughly 10% occurring only once. Sequenced here: PBMCs, sampled on the day of the first yellow fever vaccination. V and J are TRBV24-1 and TRBJ1-5; D remains ambiguous. The receptor comes from a man aged 18 to 29 who received the YFV17D yellow fever vaccine. The CDR3 loop is CATSIRPGGNQPQHF. The CDR3 nucleotides are TGTGCCACCAGTATTAGGCCGGGCGGCAATCAGCCCCAGCATTTT.